This T cell receptor (beta chain) was recovered during a study of CD8 T cells in Susac syndrome. This CDR3 is 15 amino acids long. Unmatched junction bases numbered 1, after V lost 0 bases and J lost 3 bases. Germline-derived CDR1 and CDR2 are LGHDT and YNNKEL (reference sequence). This clonotype was detected once. Negative isolation was used for CD8+ and CD4+ T cells and FACS enrichment for TEMRA cells. With random hexamers, reverse transcription was performed on roughly 0.45 to 1 ug of RNA. TCR beta CDR3 was amplified by immunoSEQ covering 54 Vbeta and 13 Jbeta. One entry per CDR3 protein, called by TCRdb with MiXCR from the immunoSEQ multiplex PCR reads. The sample shows approximately 200,000 distinct CDR3 sequences, about 95% of them seen only once.

The rearrangement links TRBV3-1 to TRBJ2-3; TRBD2 matches 9 bases. The sample was CD4+ T cells from PBMCs. This clonotype originated in a human donor with multiple sclerosis. This CDR3 is CASSQDLAGTDTQYF. DNA for the CDR3: TGTGCCAGCAGCCAAGATCTAGCGGGGACAGATACGCAGTATTTT.